Included here is one T cell receptor beta chain sequence, with context. Its cognate antigen is unknown. The sample belongs to a study of CD4 T cells in relation to SARS-CoV-2 and coronaviruses. V dropped 4 bases and J dropped 0; count of bases not matched to a gene: 11. The germline CDR1 and CDR2 sequences are KGHDR and SFDVKD. This CDR3 region has 18 residues. The unexposed donors gave CD4+ T cells in about 2011-2018, prior to COVID-19. After about 11 days of culture, CD4+ T cells were isolated. The table came from immunoSEQ multiplex PCR; TCRdb's copy has only in-frame clones and leaves some out. The profile shows 20,000 to 25,000 clones, 76% of them singletons.

The clonotype originates from a human donor in good health. Sequencing input: CD4+ T cells from PBMCs, cultured in vitro. The chain carries TRBV24-1 and TRBJ2-1, with TRBD1 matching 7 bases. CDR3 coding DNA: TGTGCCACCAGTGACCTTCACCGGGACAGTTCCTCCTACAATGAGCAGTTCTTC. Translating gives CATSDLHRDSSSYNEQFF.